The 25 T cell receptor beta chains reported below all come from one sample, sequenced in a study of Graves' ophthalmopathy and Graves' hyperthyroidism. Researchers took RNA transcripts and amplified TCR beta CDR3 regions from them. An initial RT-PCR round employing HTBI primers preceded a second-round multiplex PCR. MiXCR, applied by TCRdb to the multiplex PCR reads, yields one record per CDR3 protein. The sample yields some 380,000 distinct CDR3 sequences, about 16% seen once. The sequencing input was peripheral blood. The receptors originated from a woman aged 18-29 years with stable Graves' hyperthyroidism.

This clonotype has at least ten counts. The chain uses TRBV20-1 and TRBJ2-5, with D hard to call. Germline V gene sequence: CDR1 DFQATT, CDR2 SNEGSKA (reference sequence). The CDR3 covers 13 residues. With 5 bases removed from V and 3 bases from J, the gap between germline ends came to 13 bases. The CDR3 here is CSAHRAVEETQYF. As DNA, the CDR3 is TGCAGTGCTCATCGGGCGGTCGAAGAGACCCAGTACTTC.

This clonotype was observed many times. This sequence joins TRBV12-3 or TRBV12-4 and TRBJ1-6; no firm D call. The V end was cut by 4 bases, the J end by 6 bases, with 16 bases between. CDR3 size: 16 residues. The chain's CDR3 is CASSSLQTSGNSPLHF. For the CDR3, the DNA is TGTGCCAGCAGTTCCCTACAGACCTCTGGTAATTCACCCCTCCACTTT.

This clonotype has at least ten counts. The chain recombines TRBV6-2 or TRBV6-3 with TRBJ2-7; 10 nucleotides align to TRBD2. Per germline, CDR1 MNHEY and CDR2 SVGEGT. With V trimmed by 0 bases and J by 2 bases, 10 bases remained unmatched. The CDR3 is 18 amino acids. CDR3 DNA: TGTGCCAGCAGTTACTCGAGAATAGCGGGGGGCCGAACCTACGAGCAGTACTTC. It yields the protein CASSYSRIAGGRTYEQYF.

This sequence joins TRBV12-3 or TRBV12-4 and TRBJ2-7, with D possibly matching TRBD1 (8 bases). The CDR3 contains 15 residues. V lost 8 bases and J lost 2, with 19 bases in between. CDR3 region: CASAVLTGGAYEQYF. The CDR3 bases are TGTGCCAGCGCAGTTTTAACAGGGGGGGCCTACGAGCAGTACTTC.

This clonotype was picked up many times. The CDR3: CASRNPGHSSPLHF. The CDR3 nucleotides are TGTGCCAGCAGAAATCCGGGACACTCCTCACCCCTCCACTTT. This rearrangement joins TRBV12-3 or TRBV12-4 to TRBJ1-6, with a tentative D call TRBD1 (6 bases). The CDR3 is made up of 14 amino acids. The germline V and J ends were trimmed by 6 bases and 10 bases, with 16 bases remaining between them.

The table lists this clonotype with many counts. CDR3 residues: CASSLTGPLNTEAFF. CDR3 DNA: TGTGCCAGCAGCTTAACGGGACCCCTGAACACTGAAGCTTTCTTT. This chain joins TRBV7-2 and TRBJ1-1; tentatively, D is TRBD1 (5 bases). V was shortened by 2 bases and J by 0 bases, with 10 bases between the two germline ends. The germline gives CDR1 SGHTA, CDR2 FQGNSA. This CDR3 is built from 15 residues.

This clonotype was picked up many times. The CDR3 DNA follows: TGTGCCAGCAGTTACCGGGACAGGGGGTACAACCCTCTTGGCTACACCTTC. It translates to CASSYRDRGYNPLGYTF. J is TRBJ1-2 and V is TRBV6-5; 11 bases agree with TRBD1. With V trimmed by 2 bases and J by 7 bases, 12 bases remained unmatched. The V gene's germline CDR1 is MNHEY and CDR2 SVGAGI. CDR3 length equals 17 residues.

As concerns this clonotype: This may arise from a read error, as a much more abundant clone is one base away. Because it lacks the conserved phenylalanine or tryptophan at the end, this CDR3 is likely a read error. The CDR3, as DNA: TGTGCCAGCAGCTCAACCGGGACATGCTCCTACGAGCAGTACTAC. Its protein product is CASSSTGTCSYEQYY. V is TRBV11-2 and J is TRBJ2-7, with D maybe TRBD1 (6 bases). V lost 4 bases and J 0 bases, leaving 13 bases between the germline ends. This CDR3 contains 15 residues. CDR1 is SGHAT, CDR2 FQNNGV, per germline.

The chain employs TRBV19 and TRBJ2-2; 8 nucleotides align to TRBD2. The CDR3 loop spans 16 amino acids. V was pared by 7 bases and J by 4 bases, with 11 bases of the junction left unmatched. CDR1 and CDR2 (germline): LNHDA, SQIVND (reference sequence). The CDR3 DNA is TGTGCCAGTAAAGTTAGGAGGACTAGCTCCACCGGGGAGCTGTTTTTT. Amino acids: CASKVRRTSSTGELFF.

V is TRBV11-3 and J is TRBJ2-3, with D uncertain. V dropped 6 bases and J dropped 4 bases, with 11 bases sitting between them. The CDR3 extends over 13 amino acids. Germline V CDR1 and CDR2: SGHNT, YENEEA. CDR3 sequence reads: CASSSLDPDTQYF. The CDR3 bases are TGTGCCAGCAGTTCCCTTGACCCAGATACGCAGTATTTT.

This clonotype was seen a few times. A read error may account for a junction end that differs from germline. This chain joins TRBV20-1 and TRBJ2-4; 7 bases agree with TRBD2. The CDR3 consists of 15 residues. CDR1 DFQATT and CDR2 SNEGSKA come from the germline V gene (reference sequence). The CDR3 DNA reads TGCAGTGCTAGAGTCACTCGGGAGGCCAAAAACATTAAGTACTTC. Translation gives CSARVTREAKNIKYF.

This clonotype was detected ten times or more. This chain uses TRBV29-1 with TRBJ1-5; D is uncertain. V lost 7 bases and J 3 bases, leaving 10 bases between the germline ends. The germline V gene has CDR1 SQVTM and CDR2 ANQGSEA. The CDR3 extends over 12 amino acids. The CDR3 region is CSARTPNQPQHF. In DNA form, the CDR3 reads TGCAGCGCTCGGACCCCCAATCAGCCCCAGCATTTT.

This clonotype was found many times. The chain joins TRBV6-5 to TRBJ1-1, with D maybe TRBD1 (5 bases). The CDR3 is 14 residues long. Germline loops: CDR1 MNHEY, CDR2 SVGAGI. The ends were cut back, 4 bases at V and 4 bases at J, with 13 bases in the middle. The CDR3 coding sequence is TGTGCCAGCAGTTCCGGGGGGGGAGGCACTGAAGCTTTCTTT. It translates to CASSSGGGGTEAFF.

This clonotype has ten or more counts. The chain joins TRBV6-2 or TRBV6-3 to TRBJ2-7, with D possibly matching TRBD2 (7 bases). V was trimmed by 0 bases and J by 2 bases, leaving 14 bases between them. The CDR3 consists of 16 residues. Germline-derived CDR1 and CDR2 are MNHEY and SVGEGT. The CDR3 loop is CASSYSKGGGAYEQYF. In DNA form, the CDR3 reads TGTGCCAGCAGTTACTCGAAAGGCGGGGGCGCCTACGAGCAGTACTTC.

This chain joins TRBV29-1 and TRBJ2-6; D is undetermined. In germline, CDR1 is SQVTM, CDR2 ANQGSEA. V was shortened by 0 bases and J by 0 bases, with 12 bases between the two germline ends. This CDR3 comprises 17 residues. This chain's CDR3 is CSVEERESPSGANVLTF. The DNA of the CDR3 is TGCAGCGTTGAAGAGCGAGAGAGCCCCTCTGGGGCCAACGTCCTGACTTTC.

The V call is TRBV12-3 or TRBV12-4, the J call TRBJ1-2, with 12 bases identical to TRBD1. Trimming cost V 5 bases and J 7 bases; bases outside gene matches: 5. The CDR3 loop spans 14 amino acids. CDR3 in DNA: TGTGCCAGCAGTAGGGACAGGGGGCAGGTTGGCTACACCTTC. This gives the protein CASSRDRGQVGYTF.

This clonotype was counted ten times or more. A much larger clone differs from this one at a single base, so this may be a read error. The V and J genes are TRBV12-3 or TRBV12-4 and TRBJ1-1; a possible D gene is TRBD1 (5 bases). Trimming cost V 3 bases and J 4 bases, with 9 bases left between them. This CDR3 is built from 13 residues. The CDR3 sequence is CASSFRRGTEAFF. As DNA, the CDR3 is TGTGCCAGCAGTTTTAGGAGGGGCACTGAAGCTTTCTTT.

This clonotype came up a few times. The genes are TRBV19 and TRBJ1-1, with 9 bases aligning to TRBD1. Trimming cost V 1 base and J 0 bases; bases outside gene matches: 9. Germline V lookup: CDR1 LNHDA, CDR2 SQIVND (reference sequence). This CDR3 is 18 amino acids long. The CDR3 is CASSIGPRDRAMNTEAFF. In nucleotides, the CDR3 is TGTGCCAGTAGTATAGGACCCCGGGACAGGGCGATGAACACTGAAGCTTTCTTT.

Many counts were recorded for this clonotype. For the CDR3, the DNA is TGCGCCAGCAGCCAACCGACTAGCGGGTTATACGAGCAGTACTTC. Translation: CASSQPTSGLYEQYF. V is TRBV4-1 and J is TRBJ2-7; the match to TRBD2 covers 10 bases. The V gene's germline CDR1 is MGHRA and CDR2 YSYEKL. Unmatched junction bases numbered 5, after V lost 2 bases and J lost 4 bases. The CDR3 length is 15 residues.

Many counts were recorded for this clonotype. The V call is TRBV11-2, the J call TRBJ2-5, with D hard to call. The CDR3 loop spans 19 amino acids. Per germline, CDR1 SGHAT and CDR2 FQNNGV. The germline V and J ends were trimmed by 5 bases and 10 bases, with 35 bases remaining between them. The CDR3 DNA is TGTGCCAGCAGCCCCAGATTCCAGACCCTTACGGTCGAGAAGGTGATCCAGTACTTC. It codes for CASSPRFQTLTVEKVIQYF.

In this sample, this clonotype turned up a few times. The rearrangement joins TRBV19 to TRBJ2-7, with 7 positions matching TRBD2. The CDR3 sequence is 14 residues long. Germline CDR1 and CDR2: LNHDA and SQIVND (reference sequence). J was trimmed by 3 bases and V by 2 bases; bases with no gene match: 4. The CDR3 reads CASSISGVNYEQYF. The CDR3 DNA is TGTGCCAGTAGTATAAGCGGGGTTAACTACGAGCAGTACTTC.

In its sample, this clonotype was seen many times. The CDR3 loop reads CAIGGPRAYGYTF. Here the CDR3 DNA reads TGTGCCATCGGAGGGCCTAGGGCCTATGGCTACACCTTC. The V call is TRBV28, the J call TRBJ1-2; D remains unclear. The germline gives CDR1 MDHEN, CDR2 SYDVKM. Trimming pared 10 bases from V and 4 bases from J, leaving 16 bases between. The CDR3 contains 13 residues.

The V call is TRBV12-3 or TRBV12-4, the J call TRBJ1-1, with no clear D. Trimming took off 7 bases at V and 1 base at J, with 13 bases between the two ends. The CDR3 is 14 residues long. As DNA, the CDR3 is TGTGCCAGCACTCGGGTTAACGAGAACACTGAAGCTTTCTTT. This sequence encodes CASTRVNENTEAFF.

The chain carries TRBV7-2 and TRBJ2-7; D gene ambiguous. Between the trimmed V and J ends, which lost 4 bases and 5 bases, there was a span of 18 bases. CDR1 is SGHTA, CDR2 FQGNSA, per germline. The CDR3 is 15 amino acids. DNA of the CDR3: TGTGCCAGCAGCTCCATCCTCTCAGGTCTGAACGAGCAGTACTTC. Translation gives CASSSILSGLNEQYF.

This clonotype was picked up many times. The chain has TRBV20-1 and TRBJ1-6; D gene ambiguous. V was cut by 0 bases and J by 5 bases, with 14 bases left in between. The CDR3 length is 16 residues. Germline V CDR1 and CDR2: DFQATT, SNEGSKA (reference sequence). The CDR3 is CSARDKSGTHNSPLHF. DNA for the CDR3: TGCAGTGCTAGAGACAAGTCCGGCACGCATAATTCACCCCTCCACTTT.